This TCR beta chain emerged from a study of blood T cell repertoires in COVID-19. TCRdb keeps only in-frame clones here, not all; method: immunoSEQ multiplex PCR. The table includes approximately 70,000 clones, about 75% detected once. Recruits, aged roughly 18 to 89 years, lived in 25 or so US areas. Germline loops: CDR1 SQVTM, CDR2 ANQGSEA. J gave up 7 bases and V 7 bases, and 7 bases lay outside the gene matches. The CDR3 consists of 14 residues. The gene calls are TRBV29-1 and TRBJ2-1, with 13 bases that match TRBD2. The receptor was derived from an older woman who had been exposed to COVID-19. Sequences were obtained from PBMCs or T cells enriched from blood (not recorded which). CDR3 protein: CSATLAGGPNEQFF. The CDR3 DNA is TGCAGCGCTACACTAGCGGGAGGGCCGAATGAGCAGTTCTTC.